This record covers a single T cell receptor (beta chain). No cognate antigen has been identified for it. Base quality data are lacking; no much larger clone is found one base away. Collaborating institutions collected whole blood in K2EDTA tubes following their own protocols. For TCRbeta analysis, collaborators shipped samples as frozen whole blood, isolated PBMCs, or DNA extracted from either of those sample types. TCRbeta CDR3 regions were amplified from genomic DNA using the immunoSEQ Assay, a bias-controlled multiplex PCR. The study's own analysis went as follows. Within the assay, amplification of reference gene primers was used to estimate how many nucleated cells each sample contained. To quantify the absolute abundance of each unique TCRbeta CDR3 rearrangement, sequence reads were collapsed and filtered. For each sample, productive Simpson clonality was calculated by taking the square root of Simpson's diversity index across productive rearrangements. TCRdb obtained this table from immuneACCESS and retained in-frame rearrangements with V and J assigned. These tables miss some clones; where compared with another copy, unresolved V genes account for less than half of the shortfall, and the remainder is unexplained. V, J and clone size derive from that table, while D and trimming were established from the DNA sequence. The sample has tens of thousands of clones on record, around nine tenths of them singletons. 0.95% to 1.5% of the sample is held by the ten biggest clonotypes.

The sample is drawn from a study of blood T cell repertoires in COVID-19 (dated by TCRdb to the early 2020s). With regard to the full study: The collaborator samples originated in the United States, Italy and Spain and spanned the acute and convalescent phases of COVID-19. The material from the prospective study consisted of cDNA or gDNA derived from T cells, B-cell-depleted T cells, or PBMCs. Deeply sampled blood TCRbeta repertoires from subjects exposed to, actively infected with, or recovered from COVID-19 were included in the dataset. The repertoires were made available in a free public database intended to serve as a resource for research on the immune response to SARS-CoV-2. Samples came from the ongoing ImmuneRACE study (first 160 participants) plus 1,254 subjects from 6 global collaborators. Nearly every sample came with metadata listing a de-identified subject ID, COVID-19 status, age in years and sex. HLA class I and class II types, where available, came from metadata supplied by the sample provider rather than from assay-based typing. Beyond this particular receptor, the publication reports: How much clinical and demographic metadata was included differed by source and by participant, and the metadata was provided uncurated.

As encoded in the germline V gene, CDR1 is MNHGY while CDR2 is SVAAGI. Trimming takes 0 bases from V and 9 bases from J, and the germline ends sit 18 bases apart. From its cysteine to its phenylalanine, the CDR3 spans 16 amino acids. The DNA shown is the 48-base CDR3, in frame from base 1. This clonotype originated in an older woman with acute or convalescent COVID-19. Source material: peripheral blood. The V and J genes are TRBV6-9 and TRBJ2-1; the D gene is perhaps TRBD1, on 7 matching bases. The CDR3 here reads CASSYSRAGGNGEQFF. Read as DNA, the sequence is TGTGCCAGCAGTTATTCCAGGGCAGGGGGGAACGGTGAGCAGTTCTTC.